This section outlines one T cell receptor (beta chain) sequence together with its context. Its antigen remains unknown. The data derive from a study of beta chain features in type 1 diabetes. Study conclusions and caveats: Shorter TCRB CDR3s, moderately but significantly so, marked every one of the four CD4+ subsets in Type 1 diabetes patients.

The study reverse transcribed the entire isolated RNA, so it sequenced expressed TCRB transcripts. Sequencing used immunoSEQ multiplex PCR; TCRdb keeps in-frame clones, though not all of them. The sample has hundreds of thousands of clones, 13% seen once. Sample: naive CD4+ T cells from blood. This receptor was taken from a man younger than 35 with type 1 diabetes.

Here the CDR3 reads CAWSVVNEQFF. Here the CDR3 DNA reads TGTGCCTGGAGTGTTGTCAATGAGCAGTTCTTC. The rearrangement joins TRBV30 to TRBJ2-1; D not resolved. CDR3 size: 11 residues. Trimming removed 0 bases at V and 6 bases at J, with 3 bases between. The V gene's germline CDR1 is GTSNPN and CDR2 SVGIG (reference sequence).